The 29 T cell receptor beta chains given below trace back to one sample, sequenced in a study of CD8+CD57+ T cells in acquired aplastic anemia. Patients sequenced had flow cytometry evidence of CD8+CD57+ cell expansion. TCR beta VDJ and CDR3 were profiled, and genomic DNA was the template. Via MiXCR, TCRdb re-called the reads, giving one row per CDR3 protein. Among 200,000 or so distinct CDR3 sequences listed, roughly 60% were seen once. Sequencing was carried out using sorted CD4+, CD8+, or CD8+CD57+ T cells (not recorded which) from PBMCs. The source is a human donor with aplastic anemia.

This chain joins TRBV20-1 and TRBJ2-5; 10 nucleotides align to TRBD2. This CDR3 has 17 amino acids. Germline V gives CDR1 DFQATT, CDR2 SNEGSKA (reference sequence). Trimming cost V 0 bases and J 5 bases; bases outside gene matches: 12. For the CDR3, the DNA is TGCAGTGCTAGAGATCCTGAGCGGGGGGGATCACGGGAGACCCAGTACTTC. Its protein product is CSARDPERGGSRETQYF.

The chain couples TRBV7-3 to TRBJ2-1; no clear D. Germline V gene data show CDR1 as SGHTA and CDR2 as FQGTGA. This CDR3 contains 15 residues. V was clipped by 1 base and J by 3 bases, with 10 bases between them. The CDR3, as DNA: TGTGCCAGCAGCTTAAGGCGGAGTGGCTACAATGAGCAGTTCTTC. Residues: CASSLRRSGYNEQFF.

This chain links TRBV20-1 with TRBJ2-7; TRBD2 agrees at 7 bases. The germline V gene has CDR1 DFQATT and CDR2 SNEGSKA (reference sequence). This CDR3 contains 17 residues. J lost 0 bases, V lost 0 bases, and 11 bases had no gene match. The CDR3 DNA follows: TGCAGTGCTAGAGACGACTGGGGGGGGTCCAGCTCCTACGAGCAGTACTTC. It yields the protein CSARDDWGGSSSYEQYF.

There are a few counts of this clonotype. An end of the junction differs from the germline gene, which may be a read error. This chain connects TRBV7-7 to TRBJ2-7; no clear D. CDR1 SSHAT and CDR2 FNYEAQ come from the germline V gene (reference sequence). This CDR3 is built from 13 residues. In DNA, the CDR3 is TGTGCTAGCAGCTTAGCACTCTCCTACGAGCAGTACTTC. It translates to CASSLALSYEQYF.

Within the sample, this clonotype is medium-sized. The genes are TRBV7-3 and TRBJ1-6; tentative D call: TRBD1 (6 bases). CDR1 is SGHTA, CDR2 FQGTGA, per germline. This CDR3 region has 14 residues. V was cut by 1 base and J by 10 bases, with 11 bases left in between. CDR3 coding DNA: TGTGCCAGCAGCTTAATGTCACAGGGATCACCCCTCCACTTT. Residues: CASSLMSQGSPLHF.

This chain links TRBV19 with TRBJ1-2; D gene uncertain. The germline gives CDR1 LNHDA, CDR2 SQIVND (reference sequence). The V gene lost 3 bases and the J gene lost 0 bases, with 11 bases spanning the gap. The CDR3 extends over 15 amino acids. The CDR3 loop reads CASSIETSANYGYTF. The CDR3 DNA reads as TGTGCCAGTAGTATCGAAACGTCGGCTAACTATGGCTACACCTTC.

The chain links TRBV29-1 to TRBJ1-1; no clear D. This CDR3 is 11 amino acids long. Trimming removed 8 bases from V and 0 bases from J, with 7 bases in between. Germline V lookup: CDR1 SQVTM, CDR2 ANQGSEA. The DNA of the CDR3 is TGCAGCAGGGTGATGAACACTGAAGCTTTCTTT. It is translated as CSRVMNTEAFF.

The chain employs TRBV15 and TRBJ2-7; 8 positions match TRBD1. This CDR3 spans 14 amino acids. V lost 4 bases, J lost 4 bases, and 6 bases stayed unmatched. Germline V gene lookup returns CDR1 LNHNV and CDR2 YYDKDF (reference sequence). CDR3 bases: TGTGCCACCAGCAAAGCAGGGGGCGCTTACGAGCAGTACTTC. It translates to CATSKAGGAYEQYF.

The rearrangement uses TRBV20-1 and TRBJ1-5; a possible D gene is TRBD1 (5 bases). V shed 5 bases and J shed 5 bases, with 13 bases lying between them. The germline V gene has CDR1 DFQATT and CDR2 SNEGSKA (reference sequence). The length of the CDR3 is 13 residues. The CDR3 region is CSAGRQSDQPQHF. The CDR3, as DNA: TGCAGTGCTGGAAGACAGTCGGATCAGCCCCAGCATTTT.

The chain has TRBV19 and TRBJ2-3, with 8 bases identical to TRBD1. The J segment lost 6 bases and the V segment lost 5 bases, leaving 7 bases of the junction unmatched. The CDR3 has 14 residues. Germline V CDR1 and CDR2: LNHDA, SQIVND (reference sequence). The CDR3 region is CASSPRQGRDTQYF. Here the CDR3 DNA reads TGTGCCAGTAGTCCCCGACAGGGGAGGGATACGCAGTATTTT.

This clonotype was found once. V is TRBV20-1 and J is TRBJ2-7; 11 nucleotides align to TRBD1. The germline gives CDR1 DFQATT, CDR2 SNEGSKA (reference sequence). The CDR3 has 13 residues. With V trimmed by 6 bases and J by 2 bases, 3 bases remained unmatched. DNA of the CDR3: TGCAGTGCCTGGACAGGGGGCCCCTACGAGCAGTACTTC. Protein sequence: CSAWTGGPYEQYF.

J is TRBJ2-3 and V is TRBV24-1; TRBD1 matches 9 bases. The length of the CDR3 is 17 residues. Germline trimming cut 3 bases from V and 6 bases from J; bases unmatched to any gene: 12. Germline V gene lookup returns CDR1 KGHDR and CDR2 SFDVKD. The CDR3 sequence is CATSDNRSGQGGDTQYF. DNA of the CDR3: TGTGCCACCAGTGATAATCGCTCGGGACAGGGAGGCGATACGCAGTATTTT.

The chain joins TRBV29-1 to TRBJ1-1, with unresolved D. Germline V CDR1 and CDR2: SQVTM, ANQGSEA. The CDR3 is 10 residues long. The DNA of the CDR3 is TGCAGTACGGGTGGTACTGAAGCTTTCTTT. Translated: CSTGGTEAFF.

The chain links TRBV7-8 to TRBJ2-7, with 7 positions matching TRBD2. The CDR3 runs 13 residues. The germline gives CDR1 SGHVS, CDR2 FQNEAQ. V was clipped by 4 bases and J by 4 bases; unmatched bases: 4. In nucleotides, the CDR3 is TGTGCCAGCAGCTGGGGGGGAGTTTACGAGCAGTACTTC. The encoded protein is CASSWGGVYEQYF.

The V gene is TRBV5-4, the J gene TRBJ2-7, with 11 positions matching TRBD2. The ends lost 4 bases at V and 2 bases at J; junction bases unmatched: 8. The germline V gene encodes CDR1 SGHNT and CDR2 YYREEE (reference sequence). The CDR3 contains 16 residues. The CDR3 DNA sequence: TGTGCCAGCAGCCCCTCCGGGACTAGCGGAACCTACGAGCAGTACTTC. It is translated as CASSPSGTSGTYEQYF.

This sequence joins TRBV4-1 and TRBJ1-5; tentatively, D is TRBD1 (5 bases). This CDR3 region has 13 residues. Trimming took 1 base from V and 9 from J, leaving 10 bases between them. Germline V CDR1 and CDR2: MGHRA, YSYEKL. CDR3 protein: CASSQGRDRPQHF. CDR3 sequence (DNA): TGCGCCAGCAGCCAAGGCAGGGATCGGCCCCAGCATTTT.

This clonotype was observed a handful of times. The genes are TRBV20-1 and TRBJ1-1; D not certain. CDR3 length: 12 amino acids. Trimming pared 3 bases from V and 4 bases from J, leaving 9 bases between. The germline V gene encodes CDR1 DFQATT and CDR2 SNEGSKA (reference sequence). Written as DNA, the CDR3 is TGCAGTGCTAGTCCCCGCGGCACTGAAGCTTTCTTT. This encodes CSASPRGTEAFF.

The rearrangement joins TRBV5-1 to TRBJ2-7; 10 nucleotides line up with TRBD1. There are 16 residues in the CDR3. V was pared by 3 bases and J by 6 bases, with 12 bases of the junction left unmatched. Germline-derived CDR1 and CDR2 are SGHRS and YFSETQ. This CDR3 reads CASSWRGTGVRGEQYF. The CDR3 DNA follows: TGCGCCAGCAGCTGGAGAGGGACAGGGGTTAGAGGCGAGCAGTACTTC. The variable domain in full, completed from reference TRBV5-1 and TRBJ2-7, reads KAGVTQTPRYLIKTRGQQVTLSCSPISGHRSVSWYQQTPGQGLQFLFEYFSETQRNKGNFPGRFSGRQFSNSRSEMNVSTLELGDSALYLCASSWRGTGVRGEQYFGPGTRLTVT.

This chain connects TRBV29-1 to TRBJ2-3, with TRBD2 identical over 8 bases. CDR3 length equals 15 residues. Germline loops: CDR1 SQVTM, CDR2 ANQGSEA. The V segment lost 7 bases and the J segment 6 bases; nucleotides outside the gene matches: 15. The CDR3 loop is CSARGGRGVPDTQYF. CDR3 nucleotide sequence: TGCAGCGCCCGGGGGGGGCGGGGGGTCCCGGATACGCAGTATTTT.

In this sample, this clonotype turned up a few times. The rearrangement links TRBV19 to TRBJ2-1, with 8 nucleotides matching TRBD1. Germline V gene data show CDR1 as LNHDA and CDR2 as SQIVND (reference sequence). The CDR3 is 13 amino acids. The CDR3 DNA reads TGTGCATCCCAGGGGGCGGACTACAATGAGCAGTTCTTC. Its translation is CASQGADYNEQFF.

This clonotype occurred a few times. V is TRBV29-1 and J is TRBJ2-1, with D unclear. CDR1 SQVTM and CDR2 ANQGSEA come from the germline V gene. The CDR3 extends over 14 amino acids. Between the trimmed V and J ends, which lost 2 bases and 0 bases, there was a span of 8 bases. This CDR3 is CSVEIRVSYNEQFF. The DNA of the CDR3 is TGCAGCGTTGAAATACGAGTCTCCTACAATGAGCAGTTCTTC.

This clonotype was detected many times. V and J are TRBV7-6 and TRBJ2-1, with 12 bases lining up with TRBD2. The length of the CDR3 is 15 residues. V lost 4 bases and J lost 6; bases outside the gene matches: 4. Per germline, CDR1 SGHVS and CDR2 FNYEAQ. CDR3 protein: CASSSSGGAFNEQFF. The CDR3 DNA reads TGTGCCAGCAGCTCTAGCGGGGGGGCCTTCAATGAGCAGTTCTTC.

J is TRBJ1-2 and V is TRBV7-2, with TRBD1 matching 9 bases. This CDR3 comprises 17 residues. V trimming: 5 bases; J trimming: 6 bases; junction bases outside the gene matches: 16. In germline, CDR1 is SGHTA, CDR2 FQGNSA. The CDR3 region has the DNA TGTGCCAGCAGCCAAATTTCAATTGTGACAGGGGGGGATGGCTACACCTTC. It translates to CASSQISIVTGGDGYTF. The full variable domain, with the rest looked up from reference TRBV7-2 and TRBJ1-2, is GAGVSQSPSNKVTEKGKDVELRCDPISGHTALYWYRQSLGQGLEFLIYFQGNSAPDKSGLPSDRFSAERTGGSVSTLTIQRTQQEDSAVYLCASSQISIVTGGDGYTFGSGTRLTVV.

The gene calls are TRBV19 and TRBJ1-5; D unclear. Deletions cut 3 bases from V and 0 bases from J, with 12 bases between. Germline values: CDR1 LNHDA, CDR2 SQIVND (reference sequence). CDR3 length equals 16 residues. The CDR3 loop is CASSMVRGFSNQPQHF. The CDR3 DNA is TGTGCCAGTAGTATGGTACGCGGTTTTAGCAATCAGCCCCAGCATTTT.

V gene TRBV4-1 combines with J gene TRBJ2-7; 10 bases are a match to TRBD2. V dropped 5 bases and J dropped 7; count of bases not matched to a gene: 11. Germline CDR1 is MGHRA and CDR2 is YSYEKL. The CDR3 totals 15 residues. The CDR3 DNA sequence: TGCGCCAGCAGCTTAGAAGCGGGAGGGCAGGGAGAGCAGTACTTC. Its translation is CASSLEAGGQGEQYF.

CDR3 in amino acids: CASSLSQGGNGYTF. CDR3 DNA: TGTGCCAGCAGCTTATCCCAGGGAGGGAATGGCTACACCTTC. The V gene is TRBV7-9, the J gene TRBJ1-2; a weak D match, TRBD1 (5 bases). Trimming left V 2 bases short and J 6 bases short, with 13 bases between. Germline V gene lookup returns CDR1 SEHNR and CDR2 FQNEAQ (reference sequence). The CDR3 is 14 amino acids.

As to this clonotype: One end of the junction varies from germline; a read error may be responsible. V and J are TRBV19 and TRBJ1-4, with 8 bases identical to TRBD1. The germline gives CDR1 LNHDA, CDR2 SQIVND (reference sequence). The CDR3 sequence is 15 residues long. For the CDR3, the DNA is TGTGCCAGTAGCCCTGGACAGGGCCGGAATGAAAAACTGTTTTTC. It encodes CASSPGQGRNEKLFF.

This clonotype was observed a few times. The CDR3 region is CATSQGNNSPLHF. The CDR3, as DNA: TGTGCCACCAGCCAGGGGAACAATTCACCCCTCCACTTT. The chain has TRBV24-1 and TRBJ1-6, with a tentative D call TRBD1 (6 bases). The V and J ends lost 7 bases and 7 bases respectively, with 10 bases between them. CDR1 KGHDR and CDR2 SFDVKD come from the germline V gene. The CDR3 length is 13 residues.

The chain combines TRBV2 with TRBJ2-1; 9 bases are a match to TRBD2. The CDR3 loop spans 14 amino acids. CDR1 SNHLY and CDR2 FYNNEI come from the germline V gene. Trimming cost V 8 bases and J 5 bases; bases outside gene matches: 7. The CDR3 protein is CASLGLAHHNEQFF. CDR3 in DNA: TGTGCCAGCCTGGGACTAGCCCACCACAATGAGCAGTTCTTC.